Following are 23 T cell receptor beta chains from one sample sequenced in a study of control samples from healthy donors and cancer patients. TCRdb's copy holds only in-frame clones and misses some; the assay was immunoSEQ multiplex PCR. The sample has 150,000 to 180,000 clones, about 94% seen once; the top ten hold approximately 5.5%. Sequencing used blood. Receptors were obtained from a man aged 40-49 years in good health.

The chain uses TRBV28 and TRBJ1-4, with 7 bases aligning to TRBD1. The CDR3 extends over 16 amino acids. The V segment lost 6 bases and the J segment 4 bases; nucleotides outside the gene matches: 11. The germline CDR1 and CDR2 sequences are MDHEN and SYDVKM. CDR3 bases: TGTGCCAGCAGACCCCGACAGGGAAAGAGTAATGAAAAACTGTTTTTT. This gives the protein CASRPRQGKSNEKLFF.

This clone was detected once. The chain uses TRBV4-1 and TRBJ2-1, with no clear D. The CDR3 runs 12 residues. The V gene's germline CDR1 is MGHRA and CDR2 YSYEKL. V dropped 1 base and J dropped 6 bases, with 4 bases sitting between them. The CDR3 loop reads CASSQVFNEQFF. The CDR3 nucleotides are TGCGCCAGCAGCCAAGTGTTCAATGAGCAGTTCTTC.

V usage is TRBV3-1 (or the pseudogene TRBV3-2) and J usage is TRBJ2-7; D ambiguous. CDR1 is LGHDT and CDR2 is YNNKEL in the germline V gene (reference sequence). The CDR3 runs 12 residues. V was trimmed by 1 base and J by 5 bases, leaving 6 bases between them. DNA of the CDR3: TGTGCCAGCAGCCAAGGTTTCGACGAGCAGTACTTC. Encoded protein: CASSQGFDEQYF.

The chain combines TRBV5-1 with TRBJ1-2; D might be TRBD1 (5 bases). Germline assignment: CDR1 SGHRS and CDR2 YFSETQ. CDR3 length equals 16 residues. Trimming removed 0 bases at V and 0 bases at J, with 12 bases between. The CDR3 reads CASSLGTGLANYGYTF. The CDR3 nucleotides are TGCGCCAGCAGCTTGGGAACAGGTCTAGCTAACTATGGCTACACCTTC.

CDR3 in amino acids: CASSELNTEAFF. CDR3 sequence (DNA): TGTGCCAGCAGCGAGCTAAACACTGAAGCTTTCTTT. The chain recombines TRBV9 with TRBJ1-1; D is ambiguous. The germline gives CDR1 SGDLS, CDR2 YYNGEE. V lost 3 bases and J lost 2, with 5 bases in between. CDR3 length equals 12 residues.

V is TRBV5-4 and J is TRBJ1-2, with TRBD1 as a possible D gene (6 bases). Deletions cut 4 bases from V and 4 bases from J, with 17 bases between. The germline V gene has CDR1 SGHNT and CDR2 YYREEE (reference sequence). This CDR3 has 15 amino acids. CDR3 amino acids: CASSAGLTGIYGYTF. In DNA, the CDR3 is TGTGCCAGCAGCGCGGGCCTAACAGGGATCTATGGCTACACCTTC.

This rearrangement joins TRBV28 to TRBJ2-7, with 8 nucleotides matching TRBD1. Per germline, CDR1 MDHEN and CDR2 SYDVKM. The CDR3 has 13 residues. V was clipped by 8 bases and J by 3 bases; unmatched bases: 6. The DNA for the CDR3 is TGTGCCAGCGGGGGGACAGGCCACTACGAGCAGTACTTC. It specifies CASGGTGHYEQYF. Combining the CDR3 with reference TRBV28 and TRBJ2-7 gives the whole variable domain DVKVTQSSRYLVKRTGEKVFLECVQDMDHENMFWYRQDPGLGLRLIYFSYDVKMKEKGDIPEGYSVSREKKERFSLILESASTNQTSMYLCASGGTGHYEQYFGPGTRLTVT.

The chain employs TRBV28 and TRBJ1-5, with no clear D. The CDR3 totals 15 residues. The germline V and J ends were trimmed by 1 base and 0 bases, with 7 bases remaining between them. The V gene's germline CDR1 is MDHEN and CDR2 SYDVKM. CDR3: CASSLLGSSNQPQHF. DNA of the CDR3: TGTGCCAGCAGTTTATTGGGGAGTAGCAATCAGCCCCAGCATTTT.

CDR3 nucleotides: TGTGCCAGCAGTGACAGGGAGGGGCAGCCCCAGCATTTT. Its protein is CASSDREGQPQHF. The chain couples TRBV5-8 to TRBJ1-5; 7 positions agree with TRBD1. This CDR3 spans 13 amino acids. V was clipped by 5 bases and J by 7 bases; unmatched bases: 6. Looked up from germline, CDR1 is SGHTS and CDR2 is YDEGEE.

This chain connects TRBV14 to TRBJ1-4; D may be TRBD1 (5 bases). The CDR3 has 15 amino acids. The germline V gene has CDR1 SGHDN and CDR2 FVKESK. Trimming took off 1 base at V and 8 bases at J, with 14 bases between the two ends. The CDR3 sequence is CASSQVGRVGEKLFF. Here the CDR3 DNA reads TGTGCCAGCAGCCAAGTCGGCAGGGTTGGGGAAAAACTGTTTTTT.

The chain links TRBV4-2 to TRBJ2-5; maybe TRBD1 (5 bases). V was shortened by 4 bases and J by 1 base, with 10 bases between the two germline ends. The CDR3 is made up of 14 amino acids. In germline, CDR1 is LGHNA, CDR2 YNFKEQ. This CDR3 reads CASSRGQSQETQYF. CDR3 nucleotides: TGTGCCAGCAGCCGAGGACAATCCCAAGAGACCCAGTACTTC.

The V and J genes are TRBV5-1 and TRBJ2-5; D may be TRBD2 (6 bases). The CDR3 spans 13 residues. Trimming removed 4 bases from V and 5 bases from J, with 12 bases in between. The germline V gene encodes CDR1 SGHRS and CDR2 YFSETQ. The CDR3: CASSPEGWETQYF. The CDR3, as DNA: TGCGCCAGCAGCCCGGAGGGTTGGGAGACCCAGTACTTC. The full variable domain, its missing parts supplied by reference TRBV5-1 and TRBJ2-5, is KAGVTQTPRYLIKTRGQQVTLSCSPISGHRSVSWYQQTPGQGLQFLFEYFSETQRNKGNFPGRFSGRQFSNSRSEMNVSTLELGDSALYLCASSPEGWETQYFGPGTRLLVL.

This CDR3 is CASGLPPGLEGGSYNEQFF. CDR3 DNA sequence: TGTGCTAGTGGTTTGCCGCCGGGACTAGAGGGTGGCTCCTACAATGAGCAGTTCTTC. J is TRBJ2-1 and V is TRBV12-5; 8 bases align to TRBD2. This CDR3 contains 19 residues. CDR1 is LGHNT and CDR2 is FRNRAP in the germline V gene. Losses at the gene ends were 2 bases for V and 0 bases for J; bases not matched to a gene: 12.

The chain combines TRBV3-1 (or the pseudogene TRBV3-2) with TRBJ2-7; 8 bases align to TRBD2. Losses at the gene ends were 1 base for V and 0 bases for J; bases not matched to a gene: 2. The CDR3 length is 15 residues. CDR1 and CDR2 (germline): LGHDT, YNNKEL (reference sequence). This CDR3 is CASSQAGGSSYEQYF. CDR3 bases: TGTGCCAGCAGCCAAGCGGGGGGGAGCTCCTACGAGCAGTACTTC.

This clone was seen once. This chain joins TRBV4-1 and TRBJ2-7, with 7 bases identical to TRBD1. J was trimmed by 2 bases and V by 5 bases; bases with no gene match: 6. Germline CDR1 is MGHRA and CDR2 is YSYEKL. This CDR3 has 14 residues. The CDR3 sequence: CASSSDRRTYEQYF. The CDR3 nucleotides are TGCGCCAGCAGCTCGGACAGGCGGACCTACGAGCAGTACTTC.

This chain joins TRBV24-1 and TRBJ2-5; weak D call: TRBD2 (6 bases). The CDR3 spans 15 residues. V shed 4 bases and J shed 5 bases, with 16 bases lying between them. The germline CDR1 and CDR2 sequences are KGHDR and SFDVKD. The chain's CDR3 is CATSDLEGNRETQYF. The DNA of the CDR3 is TGTGCCACCAGTGACCTGGAGGGAAACCGCGAGACCCAGTACTTC.

This clone was counted once. V and J are TRBV24-1 and TRBJ1-6; the match to TRBD1 covers 7 bases. Germline V lookup: CDR1 KGHDR, CDR2 SFDVKD. V was clipped by 4 bases and J by 9 bases; unmatched bases: 11. This CDR3 is 16 amino acids long. The CDR3 region is CATSDRHGQVVSPLHF. For the CDR3, the DNA is TGTGCCACCAGTGACCGACACGGACAGGTCGTTTCACCCCTCCACTTT.

The V gene is TRBV5-1, the J gene TRBJ1-3; 8 bases map to TRBD1. CDR3 length: 18 amino acids. The germline gives CDR1 SGHRS, CDR2 YFSETQ. J lost 0 bases, V lost 3 bases, and 11 bases had no gene match. The CDR3, as DNA: TGCGCCAGCAGCTGGGGGAGTCGGGACAGGCTCTCTGGAAACACCATATATTTT. Its protein product is CASSWGSRDRLSGNTIYF.

The chain uses TRBV11-2 and TRBJ1-6; D gene uncertain. Deletions cut 5 bases from V and 6 bases from J, with 14 bases between. The CDR3 loop spans 15 amino acids. The germline CDR1 and CDR2 sequences are SGHAT and FQNNGV. CDR3 in amino acids: CASSLTTVSNSPLHF. The CDR3 DNA follows: TGTGCCAGCAGCCTCACGACTGTTTCTAATTCACCCCTCCACTTT.

The chain employs TRBV12-5 and TRBJ2-1; D ambiguous. From germline, CDR1 is LGHNT and CDR2 FRNRAP. The CDR3 loop spans 12 amino acids. Trimming left V 6 bases short and J 12 bases short, with 15 bases between. In DNA, the CDR3 is TGTGCTAGTGGCCTGGGTTGGGGTGTGCAGTTCTTC. Encoded protein: CASGLGWGVQFF.

The genes are TRBV7-2 and TRBJ1-2; 7 bases fit TRBD1. There are 15 residues in the CDR3. Germline values: CDR1 SGHTA, CDR2 FQGNSA. With V trimmed by 5 bases and J by 7 bases, 13 bases remained unmatched. This CDR3 is CASSPVDRAGGGYTF. In nucleotides, the CDR3 is TGTGCCAGCAGCCCGGTCGACAGGGCTGGGGGTGGCTACACCTTC.

The V call is TRBV6-2 or TRBV6-3, the J call TRBJ1-1; no reliable D call. V lost 0 bases and J lost 1, with 9 bases in between. Germline V gene data show CDR1 as MNHEY and CDR2 as SVGEGT. The CDR3 is 15 residues long. The CDR3 protein is CASSYSLATNTEAFF. DNA for the CDR3: TGTGCCAGCAGTTACTCGCTGGCTACGAACACTGAAGCTTTCTTT.

The chain joins TRBV2 to TRBJ1-1; tentatively, D is TRBD1 (6 bases). The CDR3 runs to 12 residues. Germline V gives CDR1 SNHLY, CDR2 FYNNEI. Deletions cut 4 bases from V and 6 bases from J, with 9 bases between. CDR3 sequence: CASSGEGAEAFF. Here the CDR3 DNA reads TGTGCCAGCAGTGGAGAGGGGGCTGAAGCTTTCTTT.